Included here is one TCR beta chain sequence, with context. The CDR3 has 15 amino acids. V lost 3 bases and J 9 bases, leaving 15 bases between the germline ends. CDR1 is LNHDA, CDR2 SQIVND, per germline (reference sequence). TCRdb's table, derived via immunoSEQ multiplex PCR, lists solely in-frame clones and lacks some. The sample includes 400,000 or so clones, over 75% of them seen just once. This sample was included in a study of blood T cell repertoires in COVID-19. Study information: The origin of the acute and convalescent COVID-19 samples was the United States, Italy and Spain.

Allocation to cohorts depended on clinical history reported by the participants. This TCR derives from a man aged 40-50 years in a cohort exposed to, infected with or recovered from COVID-19 (not recorded which). Input material: PBMCs or T cells enriched from blood (not recorded which). V and J are TRBV19 and TRBJ1-6, with D uncertain. CDR3 in DNA: TGTGCCAGTAGTATTTCTCCGGTTTTTAGTTCACCCCTCCACTTT. This codes for CASSISPVFSSPLHF.